A single sample gave rise to the 8 T cell receptor beta chains below, sequenced in a study of blood T cell repertoires in COVID-19. Profiling relied on immunoSEQ multiplex PCR, and the TCRdb table lists in-frame clones only, not all of them. The top ten hold around 19% of the sample, which has 150,000 to 200,000 clones, around 83% seen once. The material sequenced was peripheral blood. The receptors here all came from a woman in her sixties or seventies who had recovered from COVID-19.

The CDR3 sequence is CASTRREPQETQYF. In DNA form, the CDR3 reads TGTGCCAGTACTAGGCGGGAGCCACAAGAGACCCAGTACTTC. The rearrangement joins TRBV19 to TRBJ2-5, with 7 bases aligning to TRBD2. Germline assignment: CDR1 LNHDA and CDR2 SQIVND (reference sequence). This CDR3 contains 14 residues. V trimming: 7 bases; J trimming: 2 bases; junction bases outside the gene matches: 7.

The chain links TRBV10-3 to TRBJ2-1; 9 bases are a match to TRBD2. In germline, CDR1 is ENHRY, CDR2 SYGVKD. Trimming removed 4 bases from V and 8 bases from J; junction bases left unmatched: 15. The CDR3 contains 17 residues. The CDR3 nucleotides are TGTGCCATCAGTGGTTCCCCGGGGGGCGGGAGGGCCGATGAGCAGTTCTTC. Translated: CAISGSPGGGRADEQFF.

The J gene is TRBJ2-1, the V gene TRBV3-1 (or the pseudogene TRBV3-2), with D unclear. Trimming stripped 2 bases from V and 4 bases from J, with 9 bases between. Germline CDR1 and CDR2: LGHDT and YNNKEL (reference sequence). The CDR3 runs 14 residues. The CDR3 region is CASSQSTTYNEQFF. DNA for the CDR3: TGTGCCAGCAGCCAAAGTACGACATACAATGAGCAGTTCTTC.

This clone was counted a few times. The rearrangement joins TRBV5-1 to TRBJ2-3, with a weak D call TRBD2 (6 bases). V was pared by 0 bases and J by 0 bases, with 11 bases between. CDR3 length: 16 amino acids. CDR1 and CDR2 from the germline V gene are SGHRS and YFSETQ. DNA of the CDR3: TGCGCCAGCAGCTTGGTGGCCGGACTAAGCACAGATACGCAGTATTTT. This codes for CASSLVAGLSTDTQYF.

The rearrangement links TRBV11-2 to TRBJ1-1; D is ambiguous. The CDR3 loop spans 14 amino acids. Trimming removed 2 bases from V and 2 bases from J, with 9 bases in between. Germline V CDR1 and CDR2: SGHAT, FQNNGV. This CDR3 reads CASSLKVGNTEAFF. CDR3 coding DNA: TGTGCCAGCAGCTTAAAGGTGGGCAACACTGAAGCTTTCTTT.

The chain joins TRBV19 to TRBJ1-2, with a weak D call TRBD1 (6 bases). CDR3 length equals 16 residues. CDR1 is LNHDA, CDR2 SQIVND, per germline (reference sequence). Between the trimmed V and J ends, which lost 4 bases and 4 bases, there was a span of 19 bases. The CDR3 is CASSTSGRGAGYGYTF. The DNA of the CDR3 is TGTGCCAGTAGTACCTCGGGCCGGGGGGCTGGCTATGGCTACACCTTC.

The J gene is TRBJ2-7, the V gene TRBV21-1; TRBD1 is the table's D call and was not checked against the DNA. TRBV21-1 is given as a pseudogene. The CDR3 contains 15 residues. CDR3 residues: CASSIRAYRGRGRYF. CDR3 DNA sequence: TGTGCCAGCAGCATCCGGGCGTACAGGGGGCGCGGTCGGTACTTC.

This clone was observed a few times. This chain links TRBV27 with TRBJ1-2; D not certain. Trimming stripped 4 bases from V and 7 bases from J, with 19 bases between. The CDR3 totals 15 residues. CDR1 is MNHEY, CDR2 SMNVEV, per germline (reference sequence). The CDR3 loop is CASSSSRLARGGYTF. In DNA, the CDR3 is TGTGCCAGCAGTTCCTCCCGACTGGCCCGGGGTGGCTACACCTTC.